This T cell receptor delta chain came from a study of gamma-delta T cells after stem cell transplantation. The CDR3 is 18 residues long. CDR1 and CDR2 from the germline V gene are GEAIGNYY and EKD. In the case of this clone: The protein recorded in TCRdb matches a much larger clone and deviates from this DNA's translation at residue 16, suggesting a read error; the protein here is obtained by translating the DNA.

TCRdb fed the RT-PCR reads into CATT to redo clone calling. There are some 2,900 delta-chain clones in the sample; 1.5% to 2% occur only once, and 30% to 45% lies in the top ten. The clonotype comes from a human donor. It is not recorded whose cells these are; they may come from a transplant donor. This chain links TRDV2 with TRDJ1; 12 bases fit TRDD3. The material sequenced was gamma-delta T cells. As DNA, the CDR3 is TGTGCCTGTGACCCCGCTGGGGGATACGGGACAAGGACCGATAAACCCATCTTT. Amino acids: CACDPAGGYGTRTDKPIF.